This T cell receptor beta chain was obtained from a study of blood T cell repertoires in COVID-19. Study details: COVID-19 samples collected from the United States, Italy and Spain covered acute and convalescent phases. PBMCs, B-cell-depleted T cells, or T cells were the source of the cDNA or gDNA that made up the material.

The V gene's germline CDR1 is LGHNA and CDR2 YNFKEQ. The CDR3 contains 17 residues. V lost 4 bases to trimming and J lost 1 base; unmatched junction nucleotides: 8. Seattle patients were enrolled during active infection and followed longitudinally. In the authors' workflow: Estimation of nucleated cell counts relied on the amplification of reference gene primers. TCRdb's table, derived via immunoSEQ multiplex PCR, lists solely in-frame clones and lacks some. V and J calls plus clone size are reproduced from that table; the DNA served to infer D and trimming. The sample contains under 550,000 clones, around nine tenths of which appear only once.

This rearrangement joins TRBV4-2 to TRBJ2-1; 9 nucleotides agree with TRBD2. The clonotype comes from a man aged 18 to 30 with COVID-19, enrolled during active disease. Material for sequencing was peripheral blood. CDR3 sequence: CASSPPRGGGSYNEQFF. The CDR3 nucleotides read TGTGCCAGCAGCCCCCCCCGCGGGGGGGGATCCTACAATGAGCAGTTCTTC.